This T cell receptor beta chain was identified during a study of Ad26.COV2.S vaccination and SARS-CoV-2 variants. Across the whole study: The trial was COV1001 and the donor's arm was Ad26.COV2.S.

This CDR3 region has 12 residues. Trimming removed 5 bases from V and 3 bases from J, with 10 bases in between. Germline CDR1 reads SQVTM; CDR2 reads ANQGSEA. Remarks on this clone: Its matching antigen is unknown.

Clones were sequenced by immunoSEQ multiplex PCR, and TCRdb holds only the in-frame ones, with some missing. The sample holds a few hundred thousand clones, roughly 84% seen once. Stated treatment: around 19 received Ad26.COV2.S at low or high dose, single or two shots; about five received placebo; per-sample allocation not given. All samples were drawn on day 63, counting from the first vaccine or placebo injection. A Boston adult aged 18-55 years was the donor. Study-wide findings and caveats: Participants in the vaccine arm had higher spike-specific TCR breadth; placebo recipients had lower. Total T cell responses were possibly underestimated by TCR breadth and depth analyses.

The clonotype was recovered from a person between 18 and 60 years old who received the Ad26.COV2.S COVID-19 vaccine or a placebo. The chain joins TRBV29-1 to TRBJ2-5; a possible D gene is TRBD2 (6 bases). Sequencing used peripheral blood, obtained in a trial of Ad26.COV2.S vaccine versus placebo. CDR3 coding DNA: TGCAGCGTTAATAGCGGAGAAGAGACCCAGTACTTC. This gives the protein CSVNSGEETQYF.